A single sample is the source of the 9 T cell receptor beta chains below, sequenced in a study of CD8 T cells in Susac syndrome. RNA was extracted with the RNeasy kit, and a quantity of 0.5 to 1 ug was reverse transcribed using random hexamers. TCRdb ran MiXCR on the immunoSEQ multiplex PCR reads and lists one entry per CDR3 protein. The data contain some 120,000 distinct CDR3 sequences, 85% to 95% of them singletons. Sequencing was done on a sample of CD8+ T cells from PBMCs. The receptor source for this set is a human donor with multiple sclerosis.

V gene TRBV12-3 or TRBV12-4 combines with J gene TRBJ2-5; possibly TRBD1 for D (5 bases). The V gene lost 2 bases and the J gene lost 5 bases, with 9 bases spanning the gap. The CDR3 is 13 amino acids. CDR3 region: CASSLRRAETQYF. The DNA for the CDR3 is TGTGCCAGCAGTTTACGCAGGGCTGAGACCCAGTACTTC.

Only a few counts were recorded for this clonotype. The chain combines TRBV7-9 with TRBJ2-7, with TRBD2 matching 8 bases. Trimming cost V 5 bases and J 3 bases; bases outside gene matches: 3. This CDR3 has 13 amino acids. Germline CDR1 is SEHNR and CDR2 is FQNEAQ (reference sequence). The CDR3 nucleotides are TGTGCCAGCAGCCCCGCGGGAGGCTACGAGCAGTACGTC. The encoded protein is CASSPAGGYEQYV.

The rearrangement links TRBV29-1 to TRBJ2-2; D is possibly TRBD1 or TRBD2 (6 bases each). V gave up 3 bases and J gave up 5 bases, with 16 bases separating them. CDR3 length: 15 residues. CDR1 is SQVTM, CDR2 ANQGSEA, per germline. CDR3 amino acids: CSVEPSGAGTGELFF. CDR3 DNA sequence: TGCAGCGTTGAGCCCTCGGGGGCCGGGACCGGGGAGCTGTTTTTT.

The chain carries TRBV11-1 and TRBJ2-5, with 12 bases identical to TRBD2. J was trimmed by 5 bases and V by 5 bases; bases with no gene match: 3. CDR1 and CDR2 from the germline V gene are SGHAT and FQDESV (reference sequence). This CDR3 region has 14 residues. For the CDR3, the DNA is TGTGCCAGCAGCGCGACTAGCGGGGGCGAGACCCAGTACTTC. It is translated as CASSATSGGETQYF.

The chain is built from TRBV7-9 and TRBJ1-1; the match to TRBD1 covers 10 bases. The junction had 10 bases not matched to a gene; V was cut back by 5 bases and J by 1 base. Germline CDR1 SEHNR, CDR2 FQNEAQ (reference sequence). The CDR3 runs 17 residues. For the CDR3, the DNA is TGTGCCAGCAGCACTTACGACAGGGGGCAAAGGAACACTGAAGCTTTCTTT. Its translation is CASSTYDRGQRNTEAFF.

This clonotype was observed once. V usage is TRBV4-1 and J usage is TRBJ1-1; perhaps TRBD1 as D (6 bases). Germline-derived CDR1 and CDR2 are MGHRA and YSYEKL. The CDR3 is made up of 15 amino acids. V shed 5 bases and J shed 0 bases, with 13 bases lying between them. The CDR3 coding sequence is TGCGCCAGCAGCGAGGGGGACAACATGAACACTGAAGCTTTCTTT. This gives the protein CASSEGDNMNTEAFF.

The chain recombines TRBV3-1 with TRBJ1-1; tentative D call: TRBD1 (6 bases). Germline CDR1 reads LGHDT; CDR2 reads YNNKEL (reference sequence). The CDR3 runs to 13 residues. Trimming removed 4 bases at V and 7 bases at J, with 13 bases between. The CDR3 nucleotides are TGTGCCAGCAGCCTCCTCGGACAGAATGAAGCTTTCTTT. It encodes CASSLLGQNEAFF. The complete variable domain, with remaining parts taken from reference TRBV3-1 and TRBJ1-1, reads DTAVSQTPKYLVTQMGNDKSIKCEQNLGHDTMYWYKQDSKKFLKIMFSYNNKELIINETVPNRFSPKSPDKAHLNLHINSLELGDSAVYFCASSLLGQNEAFFGQGTRLTVV.

V usage is TRBV4-1 and J usage is TRBJ1-1; D may be TRBD1 (6 bases). Germline V gives CDR1 MGHRA, CDR2 YSYEKL. V was cut by 0 bases and J by 5 bases, with 19 bases left in between. This CDR3 has 17 residues. CDR3 loop: CASSQDLVPRGGTEAFF. For the CDR3, the DNA is TGCGCCAGCAGCCAAGATCTTGTCCCCAGGGGAGGGACTGAAGCTTTCTTT.

The table lists this clonotype with a count of one. The chain links TRBV12-3 or TRBV12-4 to TRBJ2-7; 7 bases are shared with TRBD1. The CDR3 runs 13 residues. The V and J ends lost 0 bases and 12 bases, in that order; junction bases with no gene match: 8. CDR3 coding DNA: TGTGCCAGCAGTTTAGCGCGAGGGACAGACTGGTACTTC. Translated: CASSLARGTDWYF.